The source of this T cell receptor beta chain is a study of cytomegalovirus exposure and HLA in healthy donors. The study's findings and limits: A reported reduction in N-insertions relative to the roughly 710-donor mean was seen in an Asian-associated ancestry cluster in a later analysis.

When sampled, the donors appeared nominally healthy, though they likely had unrecorded immune exposures. The CDR3 spans 14 residues. With 5 bases removed from V and 4 bases from J, the gap between germline ends came to 14 bases. Germline V gene lookup returns CDR1 SGHNT and CDR2 YENEEA. The PCR had 60 Vbeta and 13 Jbeta primers. Only in-frame clones appear in the TCRdb table, and some are missing; sequencing was by immunoSEQ multiplex PCR. The data show approximately 27,000 clones, with approximately 70% seen just once and 4% to 4.5% held by the top ten. On this clone itself: Its antigen is currently unknown.

The TCR sequence derives from a woman aged 45-65 years in good health and CMV-seronegative. The chain joins TRBV11-3 to TRBJ1-1; TRBD1 is a possible D gene (6 bases). What was sequenced was PBMCs. The CDR3 bases are TGTGCCAGCAGCGAACAGGGCAGGAGCACTGAAGCTTTCTTT. Its protein is CASSEQGRSTEAFF.